The subject of this entry is one TCR beta chain. This clone was counted only a few times. The specificity of this receptor is unknown. No base qualities exist here, and no much larger clone lies one base off it. CD4+ T cells from unexposed donors were collected before the COVID-19 pandemic (2011-2018). Following 10 days of culture, the EasySep CD4+ T cell isolation kit was used to isolate CD4+ T cells. As cell numbers permitted, CD4+ T cells from unexposed donors were tested for reactivity to SARS-CoV-2 S and N and to four common cold coronavirus spike pools. PBMCs were cultured at approximately 2 million per well in IMDM supplemented with around 4.7% human AB serum and 9 to 10 IU/ml IL-2. Half of the culture medium was replaced with fresh IL-2-containing medium on days 3 and 7. Each peptide culture condition was generally run in triplicate replicate wells. Leukapheresis product for the unexposed donors was bought commercially. PBMCs were isolated from leukapheresis product or whole blood by Ficoll-Paque PLUS gradient centrifugation. The PBMCs went either fresh into the expansion assay or into cryopreservation at -140 degrees C. The QIAamp Micro DNA Kit was used to extract genomic DNA from the CD4+ T cells.

CDR1 and CDR2 (LGHNA, YNFKEQ) derive from the germline V gene. The CDR3 has 13 amino acids, counting the end cysteine and phenylalanine. Solely the CDR3 DNA is kept, with 39 bases framed from the first base. Trimming removed 1 base from V and 2 bases from J, leaving 6 bases between the germline ends. The data originate from a study of CD4 T cells in relation to SARS-CoV-2 and coronaviruses (dated by TCRdb to about 2021). As for the study more broadly: In the ViraFEST assay, PBMCs were cultured with antigen for approximately ten days, after which TCR beta CDR3s were sequenced to identify antigen-specific clonal expansions. An HIV-1 Nef peptide pool or a no-peptide culture served as the negative reference condition. HLA restriction was mapped for shared crossreactive spike epitopes using patient-derived lymphoblastoid cell lines. Memory CD4+ T cell crossreactivity between SARS-CoV-2 and common cold coronavirus spike proteins was assessed at the TCR clonotype level in the study. The Adaptive Biotechnologies TCR-sequencing kit was used to sequence samples from a few pre-COVID donors and the naive versus memory experiments, while other data came from Illumina-based sequencing. A different TCR-beta assay, based on Illumina, was used to sequence expansion assays from other donors in the study. What the authors observed across the whole study: Compared with monoreactive clones, crossreactive clones had significantly weaker SARS-CoV-2-driven expansion, a result consistent with antigenic imprinting. In approximately 65% of donors, memory CD4+ clonotypes turned up that crossrecognized SARS-CoV-2 and at least one common cold coronavirus spike. Crossreactivity analysis centred on spike protein, so crossreactivity against other viral proteins was not assessed. The study was limited by small numbers of patients and tested TCRs. Pre-pandemic and post-infection samples were not both contributed by any donor, so tracing of the source of pre-existing responses was limited.

Library method: the immunoSEQ multiplex PCR assay. As for the original processing: Preprocessing removed nonproductive sequences and CDR3s not starting with C, not ending with F or W, or shorter than 7 amino acids. Antigen-specific clonotypes were called with the MANAFEST web app on the basis of expansion relative to the reference and to other culture wells. A clone was considered positive if the clone showed significant expansion compared with the reference culture in 2 of 3 replicate wells at an FDR below 0.05. Positive clones also required significant expansion versus all other tandem wells and an odds ratio above 5. CDR3 homology was measured as pairwise Levenshtein distance, computed with the stringdist R package after trimming three terminal residues from each end. TCRdb re-hosts the immuneACCESS table, in-frame sequences only. Its copies lack some clones; in the studies checked, an unresolved V gene accounts for under half of them, and the cause for the rest is not known. The DNA was the basis for D and trimming; V, J and clone size are from that table. For this sample there are about 12,000 clones; roughly 71% appear just once. About 7.6% of the sample belongs to the ten largest clones.

Rearrangement joined TRBV4-2 to TRBJ2-7; the D gene is possibly TRBD1, with 5 bases matching. The receptor's source is a human donor in good health. The specimen was CD4+ T cells from PBMCs, cultured in vitro. The sequence in DNA is TGTGCCAGCAGCCAAGGACAGACCTACGAGCAGTACTTC. It encodes CASSQGQTYEQYF.